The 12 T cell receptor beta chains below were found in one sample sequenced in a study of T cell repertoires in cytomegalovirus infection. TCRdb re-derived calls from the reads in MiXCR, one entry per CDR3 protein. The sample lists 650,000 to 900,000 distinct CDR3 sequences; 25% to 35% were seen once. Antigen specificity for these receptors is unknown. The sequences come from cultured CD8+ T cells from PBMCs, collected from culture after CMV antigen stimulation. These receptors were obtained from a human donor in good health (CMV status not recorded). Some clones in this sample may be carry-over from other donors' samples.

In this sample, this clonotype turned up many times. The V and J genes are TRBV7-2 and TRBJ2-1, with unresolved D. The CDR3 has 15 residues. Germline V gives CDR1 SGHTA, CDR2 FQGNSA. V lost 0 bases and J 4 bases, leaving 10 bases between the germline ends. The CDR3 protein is CASSLAGALYNEQFF. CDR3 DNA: TGTGCCAGCAGCTTAGCCGGCGCCTTATACAATGAGCAGTTCTTC.

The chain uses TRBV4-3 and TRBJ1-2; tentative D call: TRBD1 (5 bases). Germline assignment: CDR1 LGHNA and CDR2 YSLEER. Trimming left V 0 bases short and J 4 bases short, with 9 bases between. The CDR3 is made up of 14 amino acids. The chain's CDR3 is CASSQDGTSYGYTF. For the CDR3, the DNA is TGCGCCAGCAGCCAAGACGGGACTTCCTATGGCTACACCTTC.

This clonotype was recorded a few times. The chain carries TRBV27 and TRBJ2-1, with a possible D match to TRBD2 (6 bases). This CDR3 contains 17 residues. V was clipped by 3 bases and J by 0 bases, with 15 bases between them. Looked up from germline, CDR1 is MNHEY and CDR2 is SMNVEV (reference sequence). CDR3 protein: CASSLDLAMSSYNEQFF. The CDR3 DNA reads TGTGCCAGCAGTTTGGATCTAGCGATGAGCTCCTACAATGAGCAGTTCTTC.

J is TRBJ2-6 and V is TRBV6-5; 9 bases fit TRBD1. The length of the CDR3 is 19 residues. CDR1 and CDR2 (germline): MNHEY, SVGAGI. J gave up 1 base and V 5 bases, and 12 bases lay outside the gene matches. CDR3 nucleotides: TGTGCCAGCAGTCCCCGGGACAGGGCGAGGTTTTCTGGGGCCAACGTCCTGACTTTC. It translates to CASSPRDRARFSGANVLTF.

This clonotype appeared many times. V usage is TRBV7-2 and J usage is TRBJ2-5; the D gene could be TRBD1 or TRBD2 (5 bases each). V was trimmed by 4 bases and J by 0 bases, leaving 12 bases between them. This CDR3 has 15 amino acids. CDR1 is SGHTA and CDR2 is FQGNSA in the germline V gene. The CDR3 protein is CASSSPPGHQETQYF. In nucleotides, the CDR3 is TGTGCCAGCAGCTCACCCCCGGGACACCAAGAGACCCAGTACTTC.

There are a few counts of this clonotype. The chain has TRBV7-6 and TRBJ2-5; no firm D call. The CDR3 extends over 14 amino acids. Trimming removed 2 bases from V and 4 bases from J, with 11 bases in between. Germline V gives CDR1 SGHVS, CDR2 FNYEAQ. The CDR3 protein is CASSLFGRVETQYF. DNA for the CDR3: TGTGCCAGCAGCTTATTCGGCAGAGTAGAGACCCAGTACTTC.

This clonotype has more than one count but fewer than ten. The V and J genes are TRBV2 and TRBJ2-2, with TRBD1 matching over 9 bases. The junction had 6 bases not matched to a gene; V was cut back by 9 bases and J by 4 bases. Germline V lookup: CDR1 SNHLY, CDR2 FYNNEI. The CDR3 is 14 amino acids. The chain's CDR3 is CASTGTGSTGELFF. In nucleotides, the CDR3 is TGTGCCAGTACCGGGACAGGGAGCACCGGGGAGCTGTTTTTT.

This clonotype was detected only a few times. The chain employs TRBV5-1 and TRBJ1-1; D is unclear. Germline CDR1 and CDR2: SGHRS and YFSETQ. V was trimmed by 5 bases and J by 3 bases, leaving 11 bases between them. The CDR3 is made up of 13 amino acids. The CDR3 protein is CASRPDGDTEAFF. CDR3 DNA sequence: TGCGCCAGCAGACCCGACGGAGACACTGAAGCTTTCTTT.

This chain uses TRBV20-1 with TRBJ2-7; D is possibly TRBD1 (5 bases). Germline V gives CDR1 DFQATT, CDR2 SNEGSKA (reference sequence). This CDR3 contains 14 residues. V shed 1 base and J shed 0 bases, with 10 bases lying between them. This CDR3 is CSARGSGRSYEQYF. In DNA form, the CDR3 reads TGCAGTGCTAGAGGTTCAGGGCGCTCCTACGAGCAGTACTTC.

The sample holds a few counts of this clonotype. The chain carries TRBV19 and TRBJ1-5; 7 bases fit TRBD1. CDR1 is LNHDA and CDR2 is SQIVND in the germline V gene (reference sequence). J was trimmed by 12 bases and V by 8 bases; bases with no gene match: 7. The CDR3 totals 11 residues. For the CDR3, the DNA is TGTGCCAGTCGAGCCGGGACAGACCAGCATTTT. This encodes CASRAGTDQHF.

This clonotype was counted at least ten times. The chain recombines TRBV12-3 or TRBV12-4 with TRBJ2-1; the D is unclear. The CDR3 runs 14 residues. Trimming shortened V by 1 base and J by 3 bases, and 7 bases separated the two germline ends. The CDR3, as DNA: TGTGCCAGCAGTTTAGGGGCAGGCTACAATGAGCAGTTCTTC. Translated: CASSLGAGYNEQFF.

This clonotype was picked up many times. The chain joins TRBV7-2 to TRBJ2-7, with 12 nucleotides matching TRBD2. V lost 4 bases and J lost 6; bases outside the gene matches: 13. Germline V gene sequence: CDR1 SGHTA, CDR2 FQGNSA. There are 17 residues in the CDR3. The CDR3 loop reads CASSSPGLAGGRAEQYV. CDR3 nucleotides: TGTGCCAGCAGCTCCCCCGGCCTAGCGGGGGGGAGAGCCGAGCAGTACGTC.